These T cell receptor beta chains were read from a single sample in a study of T-cell reconstitution after alpha-beta-depleted transplantation in children. TCRdb itself ran the PCR reads through MiXCR, one entry per CDR3 protein. The sample has roughly 590,000 distinct CDR3 sequences, approximately 16% seen once. The sequencing used PBMCs from the stem cell graft donor, collected from the stem cell graft. The receptors come from a human donor who donated a stem cell graft to a child with acute myeloid leukemia. Both conserved end residues are part of each CDR3.

cdr3_length,j_call,v_call,cdr3_aa
17,TRBJ2-3,TRBV7-2,CASSLGRGTTSTDTQYF
15,TRBJ2-2,TRBV12-3/TRBV12-4,CASSLSGLRAGELFF
14,TRBJ2-1,TRBV6-2/TRBV6-3,CASHVRGANNEQFF
14,TRBJ2-3,TRBV11-2,CASSLSDGTDTQYF
14,TRBJ1-2,TRBV10-2,CASSDSPGAPGYTF
12,TRBJ1-5,TRBV12-3/TRBV12-4,CASSLGARPQHF
13,TRBJ1-4,TRBV20-1,CSANFGAGEKLFF
14,TRBJ2-5,TRBV4-1,CASSQAVVRETQYF
14,TRBJ1-4,TRBV5-6,CASSLRDTNEKLFF
15,TRBJ2-3,TRBV12-3/TRBV12-4,CASSWGQGGTDTQYF
15,TRBJ1-3,TRBV29-1,CSAFLWDSSGNTIYF
16,TRBJ1-2,TRBV7-2,CASSPRQGDRAYGYTF
16,TRBJ2-1,TRBV5-5,CASTHDGGYPYNEQFF
15,TRBJ2-7,TRBV7-2,CASSLGGTGRGEQYF
15,TRBJ2-5,TRBV5-8,CASRGGTGARQTQYF
15,TRBJ2-7,TRBV20-1,CSAKPLAPSPYEQYF
15,TRBJ2-3,TRBV5-4,CASSTEGKTRDTQYF
16,TRBJ2-3,TRBV7-6,CASSPYSIGGTDTQYF
16,TRBJ2-5,TRBV7-2,CASSGQLAGGPETQYF
11,TRBJ2-1,TRBV29-1,CSPRVFNEQFF
15,TRBJ2-1,TRBV5-1,CASSGRGAPYNEQFF
15,TRBJ2-5,TRBV28,CASSSTVEYQETQYF
14,TRBJ2-5,TRBV7-2,CASSLDGGSETQYF